This TCR beta chain was obtained from a study of blood T cell repertoires in COVID-19. Across the study: COVID-19 samples, acute and convalescent, were from the United States, Italy and Spain.

The authors' processing: Scientists estimated how many nucleated cells there were by amplifying reference gene primers. The table came from immunoSEQ multiplex PCR; TCRdb's copy has only in-frame clones and leaves some out. The V and J calls and clone size are taken from that table; D and trimming were inferred from the DNA. The sample records 150,000 to 200,000 clones, 87% being singletons. The CDR3 runs to 15 residues. V was pared by 5 bases and J by 5 bases, with 9 bases of the junction left unmatched. Looked up from germline, CDR1 is SEHNR and CDR2 is FQNEAQ (reference sequence). The rearrangement joins TRBV7-9 to TRBJ1-1, with 9 positions matching TRBD1. The TCR comes from a woman aged 50 to 60 who had recovered from COVID-19. The sequenced material came from PBMCs or T cells enriched from blood (not recorded which). CDR3 bases: TGTGCCAGCAGCGCCTCCGGGACAGGGTGGACTGAAGCTTTCTTT. This sequence encodes CASSASGTGWTEAFF.